The next 25 T cell receptor beta chains were all read from a single sample in a study of blood T cell repertoires in COVID-19. The repertoire was sequenced with immunoSEQ multiplex PCR; TCRdb's copy has only in-frame clones and lacks some. The table has just over 300,000 clones, 75% to 90% seen once. Sequencing used peripheral blood. These receptors were collected from a man between 18 and 29 years old with active or convalescent COVID-19.

This sequence joins TRBV28 and TRBJ1-5, with D possibly TRBD1 on 6 matching bases. CDR1 is MDHEN and CDR2 is SYDVKM in the germline V gene. The CDR3 sequence is 15 residues long. Deletions cut 2 bases from V and 6 bases from J, with 14 bases between. CDR3 DNA sequence: TGTGCCAGCAGTTTACCCCACAGGGTCGGTCAGCCCCAGCATTTT. This gives the protein CASSLPHRVGQPQHF. The variable domain in full, completed from reference TRBV28 and TRBJ1-5, reads DVKVTQSSRYLVKRTGEKVFLECVQDMDHENMFWYRQDPGLGLRLIYFSYDVKMKEKGDIPEGYSVSREKKERFSLILESASTNQTSMYLCASSLPHRVGQPQHFGDGTRLSIL.

This chain connects TRBV28 to TRBJ2-1; 9 bases are shared with TRBD2. The length of the CDR3 is 14 residues. CDR1 and CDR2 (germline): MDHEN, SYDVKM. After removal of 7 bases from V and 4 bases from J, the junction contained 5 bases not matched to a gene. For the CDR3, the DNA is TGTGCCAGCAAATCAACTAGCGGGTACAATGAGCAGTTCTTC. This sequence encodes CASKSTSGYNEQFF.

Points on this clone: Different DNA sequences within this sample yield the same CDR3. This chain links TRBV13 with TRBJ1-1; 8 bases match TRBD1. The CDR3 spans 15 residues. Germline assignment: CDR1 PRHDT and CDR2 FYEKMQ (reference sequence). V lost 1 base, J lost 1 base, and 2 bases stayed unmatched. For the CDR3, the DNA is TGTGCCAGCAGCTTAGAAACAGGGGGGAACACTGAAGCTTTCTTT. It translates to CASSLETGGNTEAFF. Based on the CDR3 plus reference TRBV13 and TRBJ1-1, the full variable domain is AAGVIQSPRHLIKEKRETATLKCYPIPRHDTVYWYQQGPGQDPQFLISFYEKMQSDKGSIPDRFSAQQFSDYHSELNMSSLELGDSALYFCASSLETGGNTEAFFGQGTRLTVV.

The chain combines TRBV4-1 with TRBJ2-3; tentative D call: TRBD1 (5 bases). The CDR3 contains 15 residues. Germline V gives CDR1 MGHRA, CDR2 YSYEKL. V was pared by 1 base and J by 4 bases, with 12 bases between. The CDR3 coding sequence is TGCGCCAGCAGCCAAGGTGCAGGGATCGCAGATACGCAGTATTTT. As protein: CASSQGAGIADTQYF.

The chain combines TRBV19 with TRBJ1-5, with 9 nucleotides matching TRBD1. The CDR3 covers 15 residues. CDR1 and CDR2 from the germline V gene are LNHDA and SQIVND (reference sequence). V lost 4 bases to trimming and J lost 9 bases; unmatched junction nucleotides: 10. CDR3 DNA: TGTGCCAGTAGTACCCAGGACAGGGGTCTTTTGCCCCAGCATTTT. It codes for CASSTQDRGLLPQHF.

V usage is TRBV18 and J usage is TRBJ1-5; weak D call: TRBD1 (5 bases). Looked up from germline, CDR1 is KGHSH and CDR2 is LQKENI. V dropped 1 base and J dropped 1 base, with 11 bases sitting between them. The CDR3 contains 16 residues. The CDR3 DNA reads TGTGCCAGCTCACCACGTGCGGGGGAGAGCAATCAGCCCCAGCATTTT. Translation gives CASSPRAGESNQPQHF.

The rearrangement joins TRBV24-1 to TRBJ2-1; D remains unclear. V lost 3 bases and J lost 5, with 10 bases in between. There are 14 residues in the CDR3. CDR1 and CDR2 from the germline V gene are KGHDR and SFDVKD. CDR3 in amino acids: CATSDGGSNNEQFF. For the CDR3, the DNA is TGTGCCACCAGTGATGGTGGCAGTAACAATGAGCAGTTCTTC.

This chain links TRBV5-1 with TRBJ2-7; TRBD1 aligns across 9 bases. Germline CDR1 and CDR2: SGHRS and YFSETQ. This CDR3 has 14 amino acids. J lost 6 bases, V lost 0 bases, and 4 bases had no gene match. The CDR3 coding sequence is TGCGCCAGCAGCTTGGGGGACAGGGCCCTCGAGCAGTACTTC. Encoded protein: CASSLGDRALEQYF. The whole variable domain, filled in from reference TRBV5-1 and TRBJ2-7, reads KAGVTQTPRYLIKTRGQQVTLSCSPISGHRSVSWYQQTPGQGLQFLFEYFSETQRNKGNFPGRFSGRQFSNSRSEMNVSTLELGDSALYLCASSLGDRALEQYFGPGTRLTVT.

In DNA form, the CDR3 reads TGCAGCGTTACTAATATCCAAGAGACCCAGTACTTC. The encoded protein is CSVTNIQETQYF. The chain couples TRBV29-1 to TRBJ2-5, with D hard to call. In germline, CDR1 is SQVTM, CDR2 ANQGSEA. The CDR3 has 12 residues. Trimming took off 5 bases at V and 1 base at J, with 8 bases between the two ends. Together with reference TRBV29-1 and TRBJ2-5, the CDR3 gives the full variable domain: SAVISQKPSRDICQRGTSLTIQCQVDSQVTMMFWYRQQPGQSLTLIATANQGSEATYESGFVIDKFPISRPNLTFSTLTVSNMSPEDSSIYLCSVTNIQETQYFGPGTRLLVL.

The V call is TRBV5-1, the J call TRBJ1-4; D gene uncertain. Per germline, CDR1 SGHRS and CDR2 YFSETQ. This CDR3 is built from 13 residues. With 6 bases removed from V and 2 bases from J, the gap between germline ends came to 8 bases. The chain's CDR3 is CASTWATNEKLFF. CDR3 bases: TGCGCCAGCACCTGGGCTACTAATGAAAAACTGTTTTTT.

The chain recombines TRBV4-1 with TRBJ1-4, with a possible D match to TRBD1 (5 bases). The V gene's germline CDR1 is MGHRA and CDR2 YSYEKL. Trimming shortened V by 2 bases and J by 6 bases, and 19 bases separated the two germline ends. The CDR3 runs 17 residues. The CDR3 nucleotides read TGCGCCAGCAGCCAACAACTTAGACAGATATCCTATGAAAAACTGTTTTTT. As protein: CASSQQLRQISYEKLFF.

The V call is TRBV4-1, the J call TRBJ1-2; 7 positions agree with TRBD1. The junction had 2 bases not matched to a gene; V was cut back by 0 bases and J by 4 bases. The CDR3 extends over 14 amino acids. The germline V gene encodes CDR1 MGHRA and CDR2 YSYEKL. CDR3 DNA sequence: TGCGCCAGCAGCCAAGATACAGGGGTCTATGGCTACACCTTC. Protein sequence: CASSQDTGVYGYTF.

V and J are TRBV18 and TRBJ1-6; 7 bases map to TRBD1. The CDR3 totals 21 residues. The junction had 24 bases not matched to a gene; V was cut back by 2 bases and J by 8 bases. The V gene's germline CDR1 is KGHSH and CDR2 LQKENI. CDR3 loop: CASSPISRDSGREWSYSPLHF. CDR3 DNA sequence: TGTGCCAGCTCACCAATTAGCCGGGACAGCGGACGAGAATGGTCCTATTCACCCCTCCACTTT.

This clone turned up a few times. The V gene is TRBV9, the J gene TRBJ2-3; 8 bases are shared with TRBD2. The V segment lost 3 bases and the J segment 4 bases; nucleotides outside the gene matches: 16. The CDR3 has 18 amino acids. Per the germline V gene, CDR1 is SGDLS and CDR2 is YYNGEE. The CDR3 region has the DNA TGTGCCAGCAGCGAGCACTCTTCTACGGGGGGGAGCTCAGATACGCAGTATTTT. Translating it yields CASSEHSSTGGSSDTQYF.

The chain carries TRBV19 and TRBJ2-1, with TRBD2 matching 11 bases. Germline V CDR1 and CDR2: LNHDA, SQIVND (reference sequence). The CDR3 runs to 17 residues. The trim removed 5 bases at V and 4 bases at J, leaving 10 bases unmatched. The DNA of the CDR3 is TGTGCCAGTAGTTGGCGGGCGGGACTAGCGGATTACAATGAGCAGTTCTTC. This translates into CASSWRAGLADYNEQFF.

This rearrangement joins TRBV14 to TRBJ1-3; D is uncertain. This CDR3 is 17 amino acids long. Looked up from germline, CDR1 is SGHDN and CDR2 is FVKESK. V lost 3 bases and J lost 0, with 15 bases in between. Written as DNA, the CDR3 is TGTGCCAGCAGCCAGTGGGCAGGAATCCCCTCTGGAAACACCATATATTTT. Its protein is CASSQWAGIPSGNTIYF.

The sample holds a few counts of this clone. This chain uses TRBV29-1 with TRBJ2-7; 9 nucleotides agree with TRBD1. Germline V gives CDR1 SQVTM, CDR2 ANQGSEA. The ends lost 4 bases at V and 4 bases at J; junction bases unmatched: 2. CDR3 length: 12 residues. CDR3 DNA: TGCAGCGTTGGGACAGGGGTGTACGAGCAGTACTTC. Residues: CSVGTGVYEQYF.

J is TRBJ2-7 and V is TRBV5-6; 7 nucleotides line up with TRBD1. Germline V gene data show CDR1 as SGHDT and CDR2 as YYEEEE. The V gene end was trimmed by 1 base and the J gene end by 0 bases; junction bases not matched to a gene: 4. This CDR3 comprises 15 residues. CDR3 DNA: TGTGCCAGCAGCTTGAGGACAGGAAGCTCCTACGAGCAGTACTTC. This gives the protein CASSLRTGSSYEQYF.

The V gene is TRBV28, the J gene TRBJ1-1; 7 bases align to TRBD1. CDR3 length: 14 amino acids. V lost 3 bases, J lost 4 bases, and 5 bases stayed unmatched. Germline values: CDR1 MDHEN, CDR2 SYDVKM. CDR3 DNA sequence: TGTGCCAGCAGTTTCCGGAGGGGGCCCACTGAAGCTTTCTTT. Translated, it gives CASSFRRGPTEAFF.

V and J are TRBV12-3 or TRBV12-4 and TRBJ2-3, with D uncertain. This CDR3 is 13 amino acids long. The V end was cut by 7 bases, the J end by 6 bases, with 14 bases between. In DNA form, the CDR3 reads TGTGCCAGCACCCGCTTCGGGTCGGATACGCAGTATTTT. Residues: CASTRFGSDTQYF.

In nucleotides, the CDR3 is TGTGCCAGCAGCAAGGAGGGCGGATCCACTAATGAAAAACTGTTTTTT. As protein: CASSKEGGSTNEKLFF. The chain has TRBV21-1 and TRBJ1-4. TRBV21-1 is designated a pseudogene. The CDR3 totals 16 residues.

This clone showed up just once. The chain carries TRBV10-3 and TRBJ1-1, with D tentatively TRBD1 (5 bases). Germline values: CDR1 ENHRY, CDR2 SYGVKD. The CDR3 loop spans 12 amino acids. V lost 11 bases to trimming and J lost 1 base, with 11 bases between them. The CDR3 nucleotides are TGTGCCTCTTCCAGGGAGAACACTGAAGCTTTCTTT. Translation: CASSRENTEAFF.

This chain joins TRBV7-3 and TRBJ1-6, with D possibly being TRBD1 (6 bases). Trimming left V 6 bases short and J 9 bases short, with 18 bases between. Germline V CDR1 and CDR2: SGHTA, FQGTGA. CDR3 length: 15 residues. The CDR3 loop is CASSLGVGGSSPLHF. In DNA form, the CDR3 reads TGTGCCAGCAGTCTCGGGGTAGGGGGAAGTTCACCCCTCCACTTT. Full variable domain (rest looked up from reference TRBV7-3 and TRBJ1-6): GAGVSQTPSNKVTEKGKYVELRCDPISGHTALYWYRQSLGQGPEFLIYFQGTGAADDSGLPNDRFFAVRPEGSVSTLKIQRTERGDSAVYLCASSLGVGGSSPLHFGNGTRLTVT.

This chain uses TRBV9 with TRBJ1-2; perhaps TRBD1 as D (5 bases). In germline, CDR1 is SGDLS, CDR2 YYNGEE. Trimming left V 4 bases short and J 6 bases short, with 16 bases between. This CDR3 has 14 amino acids. The CDR3 bases are TGTGCCAGCAGCCGGAGGGGCAGGGACCATGGCTACACCTTC. Its protein product is CASSRRGRDHGYTF.

The chain joins TRBV5-1 to TRBJ2-3; TRBD2 aligns across 9 bases. CDR1 SGHRS and CDR2 YFSETQ come from the germline V gene. Germline trimming cut 0 bases from V and 3 bases from J; bases unmatched to any gene: 11. CDR3 length: 18 residues. The CDR3 reads CASSLEAVSGRGTDTQYF. For the CDR3, the DNA is TGCGCCAGCAGCTTGGAGGCTGTTAGCGGGAGAGGGACAGATACGCAGTATTTT. The full variable domain, in which reference TRBV5-1 and TRBJ2-3 provide the parts outside the CDR3, is KAGVTQTPRYLIKTRGQQVTLSCSPISGHRSVSWYQQTPGQGLQFLFEYFSETQRNKGNFPGRFSGRQFSNSRSEMNVSTLELGDSALYLCASSLEAVSGRGTDTQYFGPGTRLTVL.